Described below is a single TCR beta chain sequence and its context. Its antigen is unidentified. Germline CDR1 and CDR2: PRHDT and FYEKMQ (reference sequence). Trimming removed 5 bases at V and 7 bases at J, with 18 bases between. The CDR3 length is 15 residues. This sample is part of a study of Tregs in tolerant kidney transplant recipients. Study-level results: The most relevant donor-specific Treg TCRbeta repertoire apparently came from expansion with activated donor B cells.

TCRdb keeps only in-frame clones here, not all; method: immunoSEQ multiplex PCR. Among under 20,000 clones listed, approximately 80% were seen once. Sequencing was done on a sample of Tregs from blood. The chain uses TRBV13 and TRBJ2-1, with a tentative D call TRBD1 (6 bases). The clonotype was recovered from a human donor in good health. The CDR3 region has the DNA TGTGCCAGCAGCCCTGAGGACAGACCCCCAAATGAGCAGTTCTTC. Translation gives CASSPEDRPPNEQFF. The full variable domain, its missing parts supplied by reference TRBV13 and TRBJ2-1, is AAGVIQSPRHLIKEKRETATLKCYPIPRHDTVYWYQQGPGQDPQFLISFYEKMQSDKGSIPDRFSAQQFSDYHSELNMSSLELGDSALYFCASSPEDRPPNEQFFGPGTRLTVL.